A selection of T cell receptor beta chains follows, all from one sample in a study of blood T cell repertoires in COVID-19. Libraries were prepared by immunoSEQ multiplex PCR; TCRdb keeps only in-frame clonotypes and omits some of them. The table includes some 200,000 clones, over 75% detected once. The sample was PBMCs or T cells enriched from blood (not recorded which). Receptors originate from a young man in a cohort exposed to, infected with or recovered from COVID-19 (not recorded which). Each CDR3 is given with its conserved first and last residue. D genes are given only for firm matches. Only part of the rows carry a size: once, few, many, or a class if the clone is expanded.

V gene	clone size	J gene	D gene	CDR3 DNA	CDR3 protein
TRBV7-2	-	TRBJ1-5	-	TGTGCCAGCAGCTTAGGGAGTGTTAGCAATCAGCCCCAGCATTTT	CASSLGSVSNQPQHF
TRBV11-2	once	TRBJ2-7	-	TGTGCCAGCAGCCTCGGGATCTACGAGCAGTACTTC	CASSLGIYEQYF
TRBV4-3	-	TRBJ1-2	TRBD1	TGCGCCAGCAGCCAAGATCGAGGGGGCGGCTATGGCTACACCTTC	CASSQDRGGGYGYTF
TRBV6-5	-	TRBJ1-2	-	TGTGCCAGCAGTTACCGCACAGGGTGGAGTGGCTACACCTTC	CASSYRTGWSGYTF
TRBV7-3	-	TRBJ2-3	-	TGTGCCAGCAGCCGACTAGGAGATACGCAGTATTTT	CASSRLGDTQYF
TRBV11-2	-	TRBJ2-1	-	TGTGCCAGCAGCTGGAGGGGAGATGAGCAGTTCTTC	CASSWRGDEQFF
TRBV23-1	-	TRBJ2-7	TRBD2	TGCGCCAGCAGTCAAAGTACCTCCCGGGACTACCAGACCGGAGAGCAGTACTTC	CASSQSTSRDYQTGEQYF
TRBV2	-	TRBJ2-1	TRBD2	TGTGCCAGCAAGAAGACTAGCGGCTCCTACAATGAGCAGTTCTTC	CASKKTSGSYNEQFF
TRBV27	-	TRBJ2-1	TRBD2	TGTGCCAGCAGTTTCGCGGGAGTTAATAATGAGCAGTTCTTC	CASSFAGVNNEQFF
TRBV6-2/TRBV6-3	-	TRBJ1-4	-	TGTGCCAGCAGTTCTATTCCCGGGAACAGTTTCAAGAAACTGTTTTTT	CASSSIPGNSFKKLFF
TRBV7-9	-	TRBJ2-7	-	TGTGCCAGCAGCCCTGGCGGGTTAGCGACCTACGAGCAGTACTTC	CASSPGGLATYEQYF
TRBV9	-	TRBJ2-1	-	-	CASTVGRGTSGLFF
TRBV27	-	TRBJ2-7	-	TGTGCCAGCAGTTTCCTCCCCTCCTACGAGCAGTACTTC	CASSFLPSYEQYF
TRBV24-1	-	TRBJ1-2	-	TGTGCCACCAGTACTATTCTACACTATGGCTACACCTTC	CATSTILHYGYTF
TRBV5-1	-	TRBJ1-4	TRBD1	TGCGCCAGCAGCTTGGGACAGGGGTCAACTAATGAAAAACTGTTTTTT	CASSLGQGSTNEKLFF
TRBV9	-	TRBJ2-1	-	TGTGCCAGCAGCCTATGGGACTTTTACAATGAGCAGTTCTTC	CASSLWDFYNEQFF
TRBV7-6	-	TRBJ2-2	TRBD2	TGTGCCAGCAGCCGCACTAGCGGGAGGGCCGGGACCGGGGAGCTGTTTTTT	CASSRTSGRAGTGELFF
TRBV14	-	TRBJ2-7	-	TGTGCCAGCAGCCAAGGTCAATACGAGCAGTACTTC	CASSQGQYEQYF
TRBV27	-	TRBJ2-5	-	TGTGCCAGCAGTTTTAGGGGCAGCGGGGAGACCCAGTACTTC	CASSFRGSGETQYF
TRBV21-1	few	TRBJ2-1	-	TGTGCCAGCAGCAAAGTGGGGGACAGGGGGCCGGACAATGAGCAGTTCTTC	CASSKVGDRGPDNEQFF
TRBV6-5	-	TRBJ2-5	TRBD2	TGTGCCAGCAGGCCGACTAGCGGGGCCTCAGAGACCCAGTACTTC	CASRPTSGASETQYF
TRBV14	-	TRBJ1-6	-	TGTGCCAGCAGCCAAGATCGGGGAGGGTCCTATAATTCACCCCTCCACTTT	CASSQDRGGSYNSPLHF
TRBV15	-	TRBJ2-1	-	TGTGCCACCAGCATAGGGACTTTCAATGAGCAGTTCTTC	CATSIGTFNEQFF
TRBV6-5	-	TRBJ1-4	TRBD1	TGTGCCAGCAGTTACGGACAGGGTCGAGAAAAACTGTTTTTT	CASSYGQGREKLFF
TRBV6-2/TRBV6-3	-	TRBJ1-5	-	TGTGCCAGCAGCAAGGGGGAGGGTCAGCCCCAGCATTTT	CASSKGEGQPQHF
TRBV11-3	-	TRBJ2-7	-	TGTGCCAGCAGCCTCCGCGGTGGAAGCTCCTACGAGCAGTACTTC	CASSLRGGSSYEQYF
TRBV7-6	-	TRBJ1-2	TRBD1	TGTGCCAGCAGCTTAGGGGACAGCTATGGCTACACCTTC	CASSLGDSYGYTF
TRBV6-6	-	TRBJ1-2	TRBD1	TGTGCCAGCAGTCCACGCCCGGGACAGCCTCAGACTAACTATGGCTACACCTTC	CASSPRPGQPQTNYGYTF
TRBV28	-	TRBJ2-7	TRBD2	TGTGCCAGCAGTTTTTCGGGGGGCTCCTACGAGCAGTACTTC	CASSFSGGSYEQYF
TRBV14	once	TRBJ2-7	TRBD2	TGTGCCAGCAGCCAAGATTGGAGCGGGAGCTACGGAATCGGAAGCTCCTACGAGCAGTACTTC	CASSQDWSGSYGIGSSYEQYF
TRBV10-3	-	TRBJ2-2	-	TGTGCCATCAGTGAGTCGATAGCGCGGGGGAACACCGGGGAGCTGTTTTTT	CAISESIARGNTGELFF
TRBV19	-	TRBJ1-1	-	TGTGCCAGTACAACCGGGGGGGTCGGGAACACTGAAGCTTTCTTT	CASTTGGVGNTEAFF
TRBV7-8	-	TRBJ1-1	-	TGTGCCAGCAGCTCGGTAAAGAGACAGGAACGTGGCGCTTTCTTT	CASSSVKRQERGAFF